Following are 12 T cell receptor beta chains from one sample sequenced in a study of graft-versus-host responses after intestinal transplantation. Produced via immunoSEQ multiplex PCR; TCRdb's table is partial and in-frame only. The data hold tens of thousands of clones, with roughly 94% observed a single time. Specimen: PBMCs, collected 156 days after intestinal transplant. All receptors derive from a human patient who received an intestinal transplant, so some T cells may come from the graft donor.

This clone came up once. This rearrangement joins TRBV6-1 to TRBJ2-2; no clear D gene. The CDR3 has 13 residues. From germline, CDR1 is MNHNS and CDR2 SASEGT. V shed 6 bases and J shed 5 bases, with 10 bases lying between them. Here the CDR3 DNA reads TGTGCCAGCAGACGACAAAATACCGGGGAGCTGTTTTTT. Translation: CASRRQNTGELFF.

This chain links TRBV6-5 with TRBJ1-6; the D gene is possibly TRBD1 (6 bases). This CDR3 spans 14 amino acids. CDR1 and CDR2 from the germline V gene are MNHEY and SVGAGI. Trimming took 3 bases from V and 8 from J, leaving 11 bases between them. CDR3 coding DNA: TGTGCCAGCAGTTATCAGGGGAGGGATTCACCCCTCCACTTT. Amino acid sequence: CASSYQGRDSPLHF.

The chain carries TRBV4-2 and TRBJ1-1; D unclear. Germline CDR1 LGHNA, CDR2 YNFKEQ. The CDR3 runs to 12 residues. Trimming left V 1 base short and J 8 bases short, with 8 bases between. CDR3 residues: CASSQAVGEAFF. DNA for the CDR3: TGTGCCAGCAGCCAAGCCGTGGGCGAAGCTTTCTTT.

The genes are TRBV6-5 and TRBJ2-7; the D gene is possibly TRBD1 (5 bases). With 6 bases removed from V and 0 bases from J, the gap between germline ends came to 12 bases. This CDR3 is built from 14 residues. Germline V gives CDR1 MNHEY, CDR2 SVGAGI. CDR3 loop: CASRQTASSYEQYF. The DNA of the CDR3 is TGTGCCAGCAGACAGACAGCTAGCTCCTACGAGCAGTACTTC.

This clone was observed a single time. CDR3 amino acids: CASSQDHPSVAYEQYF. In DNA form, the CDR3 reads TGCGCCAGCAGCCAAGATCATCCTAGCGTAGCCTACGAGCAGTACTTC. The chain has TRBV4-1 and TRBJ2-7; tentatively, D is TRBD2 (6 bases). Germline V gives CDR1 MGHRA, CDR2 YSYEKL. V lost 0 bases, J lost 2 bases, and 14 bases lay in between. The CDR3 is 16 amino acids.

The CDR3 nucleotides read TGTGCCTGGATGTCAGGGATGGGCAATCAGCCCCAGCATTTT. It encodes CAWMSGMGNQPQHF. The chain links TRBV30 to TRBJ1-5; D possibly corresponds to TRBD1 (5 bases). V shed 4 bases and J shed 2 bases, with 12 bases lying between them. CDR3 length: 14 residues. Germline V CDR1 and CDR2: GTSNPN, SVGIG (reference sequence). The full variable domain, completed using reference TRBV30 and TRBJ1-5, is SQTIHQWPATLVQPVGSPLSLECTVEGTSNPNLYWYRQAAGRGLQLLFYSVGIGQISSEVPQNLSASRPQDRQFILSSKKLLLSDSGFYLCAWMSGMGNQPQHFGDGTRLSIL.

The rearrangement joins TRBV29-1 to TRBJ2-7, with 12 bases fitting TRBD2. Looked up from germline, CDR1 is SQVTM and CDR2 is ANQGSEA. With V trimmed by 8 bases and J by 8 bases, 10 bases remained unmatched. The CDR3 consists of 13 residues. The CDR3 is CSLPRLAGDQQYF. CDR3 DNA: TGCAGCCTCCCACGACTAGCGGGAGACCAGCAGTACTTC.

The rearrangement joins TRBV5-4 to TRBJ2-1; D gene ambiguous. V was pared by 0 bases and J by 7 bases, with 8 bases between. The CDR3 has 13 residues. CDR1 is SGHNT and CDR2 is YYREEE in the germline V gene (reference sequence). The CDR3 spells CASSLESGNEQFF. In nucleotides, the CDR3 is TGTGCCAGCAGCTTGGAATCTGGAAATGAGCAGTTCTTC.

The rearrangement links TRBV19 to TRBJ2-3; 9 bases are shared with TRBD2. Germline CDR1 is LNHDA and CDR2 is SQIVND (reference sequence). J was trimmed by 2 bases and V by 3 bases; bases with no gene match: 6. This CDR3 is 16 amino acids long. The DNA of the CDR3 is TGTGCCAGTAGTATTGGAGCGGGGGGAATCACAGATACGCAGTATTTT. This sequence encodes CASSIGAGGITDTQYF. The complete variable domain, with remaining parts taken from reference TRBV19 and TRBJ2-3, reads DGGITQSPKYLFRKEGQNVTLSCEQNLNHDAMYWYRQDPGQGLRLIYYSQIVNDFQKGDIAEGYSVSREKKESFPLTVTSAQKNPTAFYLCASSIGAGGITDTQYFGPGTRLTVL.

This chain's CDR3 is CASSLFSEVAGSSNQPQHF. The CDR3 DNA follows: TGTGCCAGCAGTTTATTTTCGGAGGTAGCCGGGAGTAGCAATCAGCCCCAGCATTTT. The chain has TRBV28 and TRBJ1-5, with D hard to call. CDR1 and CDR2 from the germline V gene are MDHEN and SYDVKM. V was shortened by 1 base and J by 0 bases, with 19 bases between the two germline ends. The CDR3 totals 19 residues.

This sequence joins TRBV5-1 and TRBJ2-7; no clear D gene. V lost 1 base and J lost 2, with 13 bases in between. The CDR3 has 15 residues. Germline CDR1 and CDR2: SGHRS and YFSETQ. The DNA of the CDR3 is TGCGCCAGCAGCTTGTCCCCCCGGCCGACCTACGAGCAGTACTTC. Residues: CASSLSPRPTYEQYF. Complete variable domain (other parts from reference TRBV5-1 and TRBJ2-7): KAGVTQTPRYLIKTRGQQVTLSCSPISGHRSVSWYQQTPGQGLQFLFEYFSETQRNKGNFPGRFSGRQFSNSRSEMNVSTLELGDSALYLCASSLSPRPTYEQYFGPGTRLTVT.

The rearrangement links TRBV5-8 to TRBJ2-3, with 10 bases lining up with TRBD2. With V trimmed by 2 bases and J by 0 bases, 6 bases remained unmatched. The CDR3 loop spans 17 amino acids. CDR1 SGHTS and CDR2 YDEGEE come from the germline V gene. CDR3 in DNA: TGTGCCAGCAGCTTCGGGACTAGCGTATCTAGCACAGATACGCAGTATTTT. This sequence encodes CASSFGTSVSSTDTQYF.